Shown below are 32 T cell receptor beta chains from a single sample sequenced in a study of blood T cell repertoires in COVID-19. Sequenced by immunoSEQ multiplex PCR; TCRdb stores in-frame clones only, minus some. The sample gives about 64,000 clones, 80% to 90% of which show up once; roughly 3.2% is in the top ten. The material sequenced was peripheral blood. All receptors come from a man aged 45 to 65 with active COVID-19.

The CDR3 here is CASSPENPGGETQYF. In DNA form, the CDR3 reads TGTGCCAGCAGTCCGGAAAACCCAGGGGGGGAGACCCAGTACTTC. The chain uses TRBV4-2 and TRBJ2-5; weak D call: TRBD1 (7 bases). Germline loops: CDR1 LGHNA, CDR2 YNFKEQ. This CDR3 contains 15 residues. V lost 6 bases and J lost 5, with 19 bases in between.

This chain connects TRBV5-4 to TRBJ1-1, with 7 bases lining up with TRBD1. Germline lookup yields CDR1 SGHNT and CDR2 YYREEE (reference sequence). The CDR3 totals 15 residues. V lost 0 bases to trimming and J lost 1 base; unmatched junction nucleotides: 3. The CDR3 DNA reads TGTGCCAGCAGCTTGGGGAGGGGGCGGAACACTGAAGCTTTCTTT. Translation gives CASSLGRGRNTEAFF.

The rearrangement uses TRBV23-1 and TRBJ2-1, with TRBD1 as a possible D gene (6 bases). TRBV23-1 has ORF status, its function being uncertain. The V and J ends lost 3 bases and 2 bases respectively, with 17 bases between them. The CDR3 loop spans 17 amino acids. The CDR3 nucleotides are TGCGCCAGCAGTCACTACCGGGACACCTTGGCCTACAATGAGCAGTTCTTC. Translation: CASSHYRDTLAYNEQFF.

The chain links TRBV3-1 (or the pseudogene TRBV3-2) to TRBJ1-5; D might be TRBD1 (6 bases). The CDR3 is 14 amino acids. Trimming pared 4 bases from V and 1 base from J, leaving 8 bases between. Germline V gene data show CDR1 as LGHDT and CDR2 as YNNKEL (reference sequence). Here the CDR3 reads CASSRQGSNQPQHF. The DNA for the CDR3 is TGTGCCAGCAGCCGCCAGGGGAGCAATCAGCCCCAGCATTTT.

The V call is TRBV19, the J call TRBJ2-7, with a tentative D call TRBD1 (6 bases). This CDR3 spans 13 amino acids. Trimming removed 6 bases at V and 0 bases at J, with 9 bases between. Per the germline V gene, CDR1 is LNHDA and CDR2 is SQIVND (reference sequence). The CDR3 loop reads CASRRQDSYEQYF. CDR3 nucleotide sequence: TGTGCCAGTAGGAGACAGGACTCCTACGAGCAGTACTTC.

The rearrangement links TRBV4-2 to TRBJ1-6; no clear D gene. CDR3 size: 14 residues. V was clipped by 1 base and J by 5 bases, with 6 bases between them. The germline CDR1 and CDR2 sequences are LGHNA and YNFKEQ. CDR3 residues: CASSQALDNSPLHF. The CDR3 region has the DNA TGTGCCAGCAGCCAAGCCCTAGATAATTCACCCCTCCACTTT.

This chain uses TRBV7-9 with TRBJ1-1, with TRBD1 matching over 8 bases. The CDR3 is 14 residues long. V lost 6 bases and J lost 4; bases outside the gene matches: 7. CDR1 is SEHNR and CDR2 is FQNEAQ in the germline V gene (reference sequence). CDR3 sequence (DNA): TGTGCCAGCAGGACAGGGGTATTGGCCACTGAAGCTTTCTTT. This codes for CASRTGVLATEAFF.

The rearrangement uses TRBV6-1 and TRBJ1-6, with 7 bases fitting TRBD1. Trimming took 4 bases from V and 8 from J; bases not matched to a gene: 14. The length of the CDR3 is 17 residues. Looked up from germline, CDR1 is MNHNS and CDR2 is SASEGT. The CDR3 reads CASSVNRGVPFDSPLHF. The DNA of the CDR3 is TGTGCCAGCAGTGTTAACAGGGGAGTCCCCTTTGATTCACCCCTCCACTTT.

The chain uses TRBV9 and TRBJ2-7; D may be TRBD2 (5 bases). The CDR3 runs 14 residues. Looked up from germline, CDR1 is SGDLS and CDR2 is YYNGEE. Deletions cut 4 bases from V and 5 bases from J, with 16 bases between. CDR3 sequence: CASSRGNVVHEQYF. CDR3 sequence (DNA): TGTGCCAGCAGCCGGGGTAACGTTGTGCACGAGCAGTACTTC.

The V and J genes are TRBV6-4 and TRBJ2-1, with 8 bases identical to TRBD2. The CDR3 runs 15 residues. In germline, CDR1 is MRHNA, CDR2 SNTAGT. V was clipped by 5 bases and J by 9 bases; unmatched bases: 12. The CDR3 DNA sequence: TGTGCCAGCAGTTTAGACAGCGGGAGTAACGGTGAGCAGTTCTTC. This codes for CASSLDSGSNGEQFF.

This clone has just one count. V is TRBV5-4 and J is TRBJ2-2; 7 bases map to TRBD1. CDR1 SGHNT and CDR2 YYREEE come from the germline V gene (reference sequence). With V trimmed by 1 base and J by 4 bases, 4 bases remained unmatched. CDR3 size: 15 residues. CDR3 protein: CASSLRAGGTGELFF. CDR3 sequence (DNA): TGTGCCAGCAGCTTGAGGGCAGGGGGCACCGGGGAGCTGTTTTTT.

This sequence joins TRBV18 and TRBJ2-2; possibly TRBD2 for D (5 bases). V was trimmed by 3 bases and J by 13 bases, leaving 18 bases between them. The CDR3 runs to 14 residues. Germline-derived CDR1 and CDR2 are KGHSH and LQKENI. CDR3 sequence reads: CASSPGGAARGLFF. The CDR3 coding sequence is TGTGCCAGCTCACCTGGTGGAGCGGCTCGTGGGCTGTTTTTT.

CDR3 amino acids: CASSATSGGHTGELFF. For the CDR3, the DNA is TGTGCCAGCAGCGCGACTAGCGGGGGTCACACCGGGGAGCTGTTTTTT. The chain employs TRBV7-2 and TRBJ2-2; 12 bases map to TRBD2. The CDR3 is 16 amino acids. V lost 5 bases to trimming and J lost 3 bases; unmatched junction nucleotides: 4. CDR1 is SGHTA and CDR2 is FQGNSA in the germline V gene.

The chain employs TRBV19 and TRBJ2-5; 9 bases align to TRBD2. CDR1 LNHDA and CDR2 SQIVND come from the germline V gene (reference sequence). The CDR3 consists of 14 residues. After removal of 3 bases from V and 3 bases from J, the junction contained 2 bases not matched to a gene. DNA for the CDR3: TGTGCCAGTAGTATCATAGCGGGGGAAGAGACCCAGTACTTC. Translating it yields CASSIIAGEETQYF.

Written as DNA, the CDR3 is TGTGCCAGCAGGGGACAGGGACTAGGAGTAGAAAAACTGTTTTTT. It specifies CASRGQGLGVEKLFF. The genes are TRBV2 and TRBJ1-4; 9 positions match TRBD1. The CDR3 has 15 amino acids. Trimming removed 6 bases from V and 8 bases from J; junction bases left unmatched: 10. Germline assignment: CDR1 SNHLY and CDR2 FYNNEI.

The chain joins TRBV7-2 to TRBJ2-7, with TRBD2 matching over 7 bases. V was clipped by 3 bases and J by 5 bases; unmatched bases: 4. The germline CDR1 and CDR2 sequences are SGHTA and FQGNSA. The CDR3 consists of 13 residues. The CDR3 coding sequence is TGTGCCAGCAGCTTCAGAAGCGGGGACGAGCAGTACTTC. Translation: CASSFRSGDEQYF.

The genes are TRBV15 and TRBJ2-5, with 8 bases lining up with TRBD1. Per germline, CDR1 LNHNV and CDR2 YYDKDF (reference sequence). With 0 bases clipped from V and 5 bases from J, the junction kept 5 bases outside the gene matches. There are 15 residues in the CDR3. The CDR3 here is CATSRDPGGWETQYF. The CDR3 DNA reads TGTGCCACCAGCAGAGATCCAGGGGGCTGGGAGACCCAGTACTTC.

The rearrangement uses TRBV5-1 and TRBJ1-2; no definite D call. The CDR3 extends over 15 amino acids. V was shortened by 0 bases and J by 3 bases, with 12 bases between the two germline ends. CDR1 and CDR2 (germline): SGHRS, YFSETQ. CDR3: CASSLARSLDYGYTF. CDR3 bases: TGCGCCAGCAGCTTGGCCAGGTCCTTGGACTATGGCTACACCTTC.

This clone occurred a few times. The chain is built from TRBV7-9 and TRBJ1-6, with 9 bases lining up with TRBD1. This CDR3 is built from 16 residues. V lost 5 bases, J lost 10 bases, and 12 bases stayed unmatched. Germline V gene sequence: CDR1 SEHNR, CDR2 FQNEAQ (reference sequence). The CDR3 DNA reads as TGTGCCAGCAGCCCTCTACCCGGACAGGGGTTATCACCCCTCCACTTT. It translates to CASSPLPGQGLSPLHF.

The V and J genes are TRBV5-1 and TRBJ2-5; no reliable D call. Germline V gene lookup returns CDR1 SGHRS and CDR2 YFSETQ. The CDR3 is 14 residues long. The V gene lost 0 bases and the J gene lost 2 bases, with 8 bases spanning the gap. The CDR3 nucleotides are TGCGCCAGCAGCTTGGACGGTTCACAAGAGACCCAGTACTTC. Protein: CASSLDGSQETQYF. The full variable domain, in which reference TRBV5-1 and TRBJ2-5 provide the parts outside the CDR3, is KAGVTQTPRYLIKTRGQQVTLSCSPISGHRSVSWYQQTPGQGLQFLFEYFSETQRNKGNFPGRFSGRQFSNSRSEMNVSTLELGDSALYLCASSLDGSQETQYFGPGTRLLVL.

The gene calls are TRBV28 and TRBJ2-7; 10 bases are a match to TRBD2. The CDR3 runs to 16 residues. The germline V gene encodes CDR1 MDHEN and CDR2 SYDVKM. The ends lost 6 bases at V and 7 bases at J; junction bases unmatched: 15. The CDR3 nucleotides are TGTGCCAGCAGCCATGTAGCGGGAGGAGTAGGAGGTGAGCAGTACTTC. This translates into CASSHVAGGVGGEQYF. Full variable domain (missing parts from reference TRBV28 and TRBJ2-7): DVKVTQSSRYLVKRTGEKVFLECVQDMDHENMFWYRQDPGLGLRLIYFSYDVKMKEKGDIPEGYSVSREKKERFSLILESASTNQTSMYLCASSHVAGGVGGEQYFGPGTRLTVT.

The V gene is TRBV6-6, the J gene TRBJ2-5; D remains ambiguous. This CDR3 region has 11 residues. Germline V lookup: CDR1 MNHNY, CDR2 SVGAGI (reference sequence). V was clipped by 4 bases and J by 4 bases, with 4 bases between them. The CDR3 loop is CASSSRETQYF. DNA of the CDR3: TGTGCCAGCAGTTCTCGAGAGACCCAGTACTTC.

This sequence joins TRBV7-2 and TRBJ2-1; weak D call: TRBD1 (6 bases). The CDR3 length is 16 residues. The V gene lost 4 bases and the J gene lost 6 bases, with 19 bases spanning the gap. In germline, CDR1 is SGHTA, CDR2 FQGNSA. CDR3 region: CASSSVTGSHSNEQFF. CDR3 coding DNA: TGTGCCAGCAGCTCCGTGACAGGCTCCCATTCCAATGAGCAGTTCTTC.

This chain joins TRBV5-1 and TRBJ2-3, with a possible D match to TRBD2 (6 bases). Trimming cost V 0 bases and J 4 bases, with 9 bases left between them. Germline values: CDR1 SGHRS, CDR2 YFSETQ. CDR3 length equals 14 residues. CDR3 bases: TGCGCCAGCAGCTTGGCTTTAGCGGCAGATACGCAGTATTTT. This codes for CASSLALAADTQYF.

This clone was seen only once. This chain uses TRBV6-2 or TRBV6-3 with TRBJ2-1; perhaps TRBD2 as D (5 bases). This CDR3 contains 15 residues. Germline V lookup: CDR1 MNHEY, CDR2 SVGEGT. V lost 2 bases and J 4 bases, leaving 12 bases between the germline ends. CDR3 DNA sequence: TGTGCCAGCAGTTACGGGTCGGGAAGGTACAATGAGCAGTTCTTC. Its translation: CASSYGSGRYNEQFF.

The V gene is TRBV11-3, the J gene TRBJ2-7; 9 nucleotides align to TRBD1. CDR1 SGHNT and CDR2 YENEEA come from the germline V gene. The ends lost 5 bases at V and 5 bases at J; junction bases unmatched: 4. This CDR3 is 13 amino acids long. The CDR3 protein is CASSPGTGNEQYF. The CDR3 DNA follows: TGTGCCAGCAGCCCCGGGACAGGGAACGAGCAGTACTTC.

The chain employs TRBV19 and TRBJ2-7, with D possibly being TRBD2 (6 bases). Deletions cut 3 bases from V and 0 bases from J, with 9 bases between. Germline CDR1 reads LNHDA; CDR2 reads SQIVND (reference sequence). CDR3 length: 14 residues. The CDR3, as DNA: TGTGCCAGTAGTATTGGGGACTTCTCCTACGAGCAGTACTTC. Translated: CASSIGDFSYEQYF.

V gene TRBV6-2 or TRBV6-3 combines with J gene TRBJ1-2, with D maybe TRBD1 (5 bases). CDR3 size: 18 residues. Germline CDR1 and CDR2: MNHEY and SVGEGT. Trimming removed 2 bases at V and 4 bases at J, with 23 bases between. The CDR3 bases are TGTGCCAGCAGTTACCGTCACTCCCCGGGGGAACGGAGCTATGGCTACACCTTC. This gives the protein CASSYRHSPGERSYGYTF.

The chain has TRBV28 and TRBJ2-7; 8 bases are a match to TRBD2. The germline V gene has CDR1 MDHEN and CDR2 SYDVKM. This CDR3 contains 15 residues. V was clipped by 3 bases and J by 4 bases; unmatched bases: 8. The CDR3 nucleotides read TGTGCCAGCAGTTTGAAGGGACTAGTCTCTTACGAGCAGTACTTC. This gives the protein CASSLKGLVSYEQYF.

This clone was seen a few times. This chain uses TRBV7-2 with TRBJ2-7; 8 nucleotides line up with TRBD2. V lost 4 bases to trimming and J lost 7 bases; unmatched junction nucleotides: 9. Germline-derived CDR1 and CDR2 are SGHTA and FQGNSA. This CDR3 contains 14 residues. The CDR3 loop reads CASSSDGRALEQYF. In nucleotides, the CDR3 is TGTGCCAGCAGCTCTGACGGGAGGGCGTTGGAGCAGTACTTC. Filled out from reference TRBV7-2 and TRBJ2-7, the complete variable domain reads GAGVSQSPSNKVTEKGKDVELRCDPISGHTALYWYRQSLGQGLEFLIYFQGNSAPDKSGLPSDRFSAERTGGSVSTLTIQRTQQEDSAVYLCASSSDGRALEQYFGPGTRLTVT.

The rearrangement uses TRBV3-1 (or the pseudogene TRBV3-2) and TRBJ1-4; TRBD1 agrees at 7 bases. The V and J ends lost 4 bases and 4 bases, in that order; junction bases with no gene match: 6. CDR1 is LGHDT, CDR2 YNNKEL, per germline (reference sequence). The CDR3 covers 15 residues. CDR3 protein: CASSPLGTDNEKLFF. For the CDR3, the DNA is TGTGCCAGCAGCCCCCTCGGGACAGATAATGAAAAACTGTTTTTT.

This chain connects TRBV5-8 to TRBJ1-2; D perhaps matches TRBD1 (5 bases). Trimming pared 0 bases from V and 7 bases from J, leaving 13 bases between. Germline CDR1 and CDR2: SGHTS and YDEGEE. The CDR3 covers 14 residues. The CDR3 region is CASSLGQIGFGYTF. The CDR3 DNA is TGTGCCAGCAGCTTGGGACAGATAGGATTTGGCTACACCTTC.